The 18 T cell receptor beta chains reported below all come from one sample, sequenced in a study of T cell responses to AZD1222 COVID-19 vaccine. Clones were read by immunoSEQ multiplex PCR, and TCRdb kept only the in-frame ones, dropping some. The repertoire holds about 170,000 clones, with approximately 90% as singletons. The source material was peripheral blood, sampled on day 0 of AZD1222 vaccination. Receptor source: an adult in good health.

The genes are TRBV11-2 and TRBJ2-1, with 10 bases fitting TRBD2. Unmatched junction bases numbered 6, after V lost 2 bases and J lost 8 bases. Germline lookup yields CDR1 SGHAT and CDR2 FQNNGV. CDR3 length: 15 residues. The CDR3 protein is CASSLLGLAVYEQFF. The CDR3 DNA reads as TGTGCCAGCAGCTTATTAGGACTAGCGGTCTATGAGCAGTTCTTC.

The genes are TRBV5-1 and TRBJ2-1; D is ambiguous. Germline-derived CDR1 and CDR2 are SGHRS and YFSETQ. V lost 3 bases to trimming and J lost 8 bases, with 12 bases between them. The CDR3 has 13 residues. CDR3: CASSSTDGHEQFF. The CDR3 DNA follows: TGCGCCAGCAGCTCCACCGACGGCCATGAGCAGTTCTTC.

The CDR3, as DNA: TGTGCCACCAGTGACCCCGGACAGGGGTACAATGAGCAGTTCTTC. Protein: CATSDPGQGYNEQFF. The chain uses TRBV24-1 and TRBJ2-1, with TRBD1 identical over 9 bases. V trimming: 4 bases; J trimming: 4 bases; junction bases outside the gene matches: 4. The CDR3 has 15 amino acids. Germline loops: CDR1 KGHDR, CDR2 SFDVKD.

The chain employs TRBV6-5 and TRBJ1-3; D possibly corresponds to TRBD1 (6 bases). Germline V gene data show CDR1 as MNHEY and CDR2 as SVGAGI. This CDR3 region has 14 residues. The germline V and J ends were trimmed by 5 bases and 4 bases, with 12 bases remaining between them. The CDR3 coding sequence is TGTGCCAGCAGTCAAAACAGGGCAGGAAACACCATATATTTT. It yields the protein CASSQNRAGNTIYF.

The chain couples TRBV4-3 to TRBJ2-1, with D unresolved. CDR3 length equals 13 residues. Germline assignment: CDR1 LGHNA and CDR2 YSLEER. V lost 0 bases and J 8 bases, leaving 8 bases between the germline ends. CDR3 protein: CASSQDSADEQFF. The DNA for the CDR3 is TGCGCCAGCAGCCAAGATTCTGCGGATGAGCAGTTCTTC.

CDR3 coding DNA: TGCGCCAGCAGTCAACGGGCAGGGGGCATTAATGGCTACACCTTC. Translating it yields CASSQRAGGINGYTF. The gene calls are TRBV23-1 and TRBJ1-2; 8 nucleotides align to TRBD1. TRBV23-1 is an open reading frame whose function is uncertain. The V gene end was trimmed by 2 bases and the J gene end by 6 bases; junction bases not matched to a gene: 8. This CDR3 is built from 15 residues.

The V and J genes are TRBV6-2 or TRBV6-3 and TRBJ2-2, with TRBD1 matching over 7 bases. Unmatched junction bases numbered 5, after V lost 2 bases and J lost 5 bases. This CDR3 contains 15 residues. Germline values: CDR1 MNHEY, CDR2 SVGEGT. The CDR3 bases are TGTGCCAGCAGTTACCAGGGGGAGTTGACCGGGGAGCTGTTTTTT. It is translated as CASSYQGELTGELFF.

The chain has TRBV4-1 and TRBJ1-4; D gene unclear. This CDR3 has 16 amino acids. The ends were cut back, 0 bases at V and 5 bases at J, with 13 bases in the middle. Germline assignment: CDR1 MGHRA and CDR2 YSYEKL. CDR3 sequence reads: CASSQEVSRMNEKLFF. The CDR3 DNA is TGCGCCAGCAGCCAAGAGGTGAGCAGAATGAATGAAAAACTGTTTTTT.

The chain is built from TRBV7-9 and TRBJ2-6; D could derive from TRBD1 or TRBD2 (6 bases each). Trimming shortened V by 6 bases and J by 4 bases, and 19 bases separated the two germline ends. The CDR3 covers 17 residues. Germline assignment: CDR1 SEHNR and CDR2 FQNEAQ (reference sequence). CDR3 amino acids: CASSKTSPGAGANVLTF. The CDR3, as DNA: TGTGCCAGCAGTAAAACGAGCCCGGGGGCCGGGGCCAACGTCCTGACTTTC.

The table lists this clone with a count of one. The J gene is TRBJ2-3, the V gene TRBV2; D gene unclear. The length of the CDR3 is 15 residues. Trimming took off 6 bases at V and 0 bases at J, with 13 bases between the two ends. Germline loops: CDR1 SNHLY, CDR2 FYNNEI. In nucleotides, the CDR3 is TGTGCCAGCAGGCGTCGTTCATCTAGCACAGATACGCAGTATTTT. This gives the protein CASRRRSSSTDTQYF.

The gene calls are TRBV5-1 and TRBJ1-6, with D uncertain. Germline V gene sequence: CDR1 SGHRS, CDR2 YFSETQ. This CDR3 comprises 15 residues. V dropped 0 bases and J dropped 9 bases, with 13 bases sitting between them. CDR3 sequence: CASSLGGSLGSPLHF. The DNA for the CDR3 is TGCGCCAGCAGCTTGGGAGGGAGTTTAGGTTCACCCCTCCACTTT.

The V and J genes are TRBV10-3 and TRBJ1-2; D is perhaps TRBD1 (5 bases). The CDR3 has 13 amino acids. Germline V CDR1 and CDR2: ENHRY, SYGVKD. Trimming removed 0 bases at V and 7 bases at J, with 9 bases between. The CDR3 reads CAISESRDFGYTF. The CDR3, as DNA: TGTGCCATCAGTGAGTCCCGGGACTTTGGCTACACCTTC.

The chain combines TRBV27 with TRBJ1-5; possibly TRBD1 for D (5 bases). The CDR3 runs 15 residues. Between the trimmed V and J ends, which lost 2 bases and 4 bases, there was a span of 12 bases. Germline V CDR1 and CDR2: MNHEY, SMNVEV (reference sequence). The CDR3 nucleotides are TGTGCCAGCAGTTTACTCCCAGGGCGAAATCAGCCCCAGCATTTT. It codes for CASSLLPGRNQPQHF.

The V call is TRBV27, the J call TRBJ2-3, with D uncertain. The germline V gene encodes CDR1 MNHEY and CDR2 SMNVEV (reference sequence). Trimming removed 1 base at V and 4 bases at J, with 9 bases between. The CDR3 is 14 residues long. The CDR3 DNA reads as TGTGCCAGCAGTTTATTATGGGCTTCAGATACGCAGTATTTT. It is translated as CASSLLWASDTQYF.

This clone came up once. This chain links TRBV10-3 with TRBJ1-2; D is perhaps TRBD1 (5 bases). CDR1 is ENHRY, CDR2 SYGVKD, per germline. V gave up 3 bases and J gave up 4 bases, with 18 bases separating them. The CDR3 is made up of 16 amino acids. This CDR3 reads CAISENQRGEGYGYTF. The CDR3 DNA follows: TGTGCCATCAGTGAAAATCAACGGGGCGAAGGCTATGGCTACACCTTC.

The J gene is TRBJ1-5, the V gene TRBV19; TRBD1 matches at 10 bases. This CDR3 is built from 13 residues. Unmatched junction bases numbered 4, after V lost 9 bases and J lost 5 bases. From germline, CDR1 is LNHDA and CDR2 SQIVND (reference sequence). The DNA of the CDR3 is TGTGCCAGCCTCGGGACAGGGGATCAGCCCCAGCATTTT. Its translation: CASLGTGDQPQHF.

The chain couples TRBV12-5 to TRBJ1-1, with 8 positions matching TRBD1. CDR1 and CDR2 from the germline V gene are LGHNT and FRNRAP. The CDR3 sequence is 15 residues long. V dropped 1 base and J dropped 0; count of bases not matched to a gene: 1. CDR3 in amino acids: CASGLGDRMNTEAFF. CDR3 in DNA: TGTGCTAGTGGTTTGGGGGACAGGATGAACACTGAAGCTTTCTTT.

The chain couples TRBV27 to TRBJ1-2; 8 bases match TRBD1. CDR3 length equals 16 residues. The J segment lost 5 bases and the V segment lost 5 bases, leaving 13 bases of the junction unmatched. Per germline, CDR1 MNHEY and CDR2 SMNVEV (reference sequence). Here the CDR3 reads CASSLGTGSIGYGYTF. The CDR3 DNA follows: TGTGCCAGCAGTCTCGGGACAGGAAGTATCGGATATGGCTACACCTTC.